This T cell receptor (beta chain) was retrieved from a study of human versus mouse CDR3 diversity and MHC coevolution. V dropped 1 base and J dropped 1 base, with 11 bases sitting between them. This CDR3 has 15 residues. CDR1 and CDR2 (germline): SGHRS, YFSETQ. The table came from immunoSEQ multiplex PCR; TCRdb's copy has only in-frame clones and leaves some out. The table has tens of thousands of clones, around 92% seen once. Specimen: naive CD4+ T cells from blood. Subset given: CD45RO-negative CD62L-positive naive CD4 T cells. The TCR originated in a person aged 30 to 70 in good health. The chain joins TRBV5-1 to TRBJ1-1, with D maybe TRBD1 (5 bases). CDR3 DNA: TGCGCCAGCAGCTTGTTTACAGGTGAGAACACTGAAGCTTTCTTT. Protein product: CASSLFTGENTEAFF.